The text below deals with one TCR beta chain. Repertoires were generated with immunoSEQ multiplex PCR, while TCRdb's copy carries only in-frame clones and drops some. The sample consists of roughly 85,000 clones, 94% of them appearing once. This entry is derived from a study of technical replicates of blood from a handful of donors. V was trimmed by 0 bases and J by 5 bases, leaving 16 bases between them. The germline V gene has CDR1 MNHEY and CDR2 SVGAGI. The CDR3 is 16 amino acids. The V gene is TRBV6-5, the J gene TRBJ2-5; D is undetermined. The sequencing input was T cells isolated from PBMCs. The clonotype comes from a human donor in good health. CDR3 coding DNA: TGTGCCAGCAGTTACTCCGGGTCGGCTGTCGATGAGACCCAGTACTTC. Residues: CASSYSGSAVDETQYF.